This entry is about one TCR beta chain. The data were obtained in a study of blood T cell repertoires in COVID-19. The CDR3 runs 10 residues. Germline V lookup: CDR1 LNHNV, CDR2 YYDKDF (reference sequence). The ends were cut back, 9 bases at V and 10 bases at J, with 7 bases in the middle. Some clones are missing from TCRdb's copy, which holds only in-frame ones; the method was immunoSEQ multiplex PCR. The sample includes about 190,000 clones, roughly nine tenths seen only once; the top ten take 20% to 25%. J is TRBJ1-6 and V is TRBV15; the D is unclear. This TCR came from a man aged 60 to 69 with active or convalescent COVID-19. Sequencing was done on a sample of peripheral blood. The CDR3 here is CATTESPLHF. Here the CDR3 DNA reads TGTGCCACTACGGAGTCACCCCTCCACTTT.